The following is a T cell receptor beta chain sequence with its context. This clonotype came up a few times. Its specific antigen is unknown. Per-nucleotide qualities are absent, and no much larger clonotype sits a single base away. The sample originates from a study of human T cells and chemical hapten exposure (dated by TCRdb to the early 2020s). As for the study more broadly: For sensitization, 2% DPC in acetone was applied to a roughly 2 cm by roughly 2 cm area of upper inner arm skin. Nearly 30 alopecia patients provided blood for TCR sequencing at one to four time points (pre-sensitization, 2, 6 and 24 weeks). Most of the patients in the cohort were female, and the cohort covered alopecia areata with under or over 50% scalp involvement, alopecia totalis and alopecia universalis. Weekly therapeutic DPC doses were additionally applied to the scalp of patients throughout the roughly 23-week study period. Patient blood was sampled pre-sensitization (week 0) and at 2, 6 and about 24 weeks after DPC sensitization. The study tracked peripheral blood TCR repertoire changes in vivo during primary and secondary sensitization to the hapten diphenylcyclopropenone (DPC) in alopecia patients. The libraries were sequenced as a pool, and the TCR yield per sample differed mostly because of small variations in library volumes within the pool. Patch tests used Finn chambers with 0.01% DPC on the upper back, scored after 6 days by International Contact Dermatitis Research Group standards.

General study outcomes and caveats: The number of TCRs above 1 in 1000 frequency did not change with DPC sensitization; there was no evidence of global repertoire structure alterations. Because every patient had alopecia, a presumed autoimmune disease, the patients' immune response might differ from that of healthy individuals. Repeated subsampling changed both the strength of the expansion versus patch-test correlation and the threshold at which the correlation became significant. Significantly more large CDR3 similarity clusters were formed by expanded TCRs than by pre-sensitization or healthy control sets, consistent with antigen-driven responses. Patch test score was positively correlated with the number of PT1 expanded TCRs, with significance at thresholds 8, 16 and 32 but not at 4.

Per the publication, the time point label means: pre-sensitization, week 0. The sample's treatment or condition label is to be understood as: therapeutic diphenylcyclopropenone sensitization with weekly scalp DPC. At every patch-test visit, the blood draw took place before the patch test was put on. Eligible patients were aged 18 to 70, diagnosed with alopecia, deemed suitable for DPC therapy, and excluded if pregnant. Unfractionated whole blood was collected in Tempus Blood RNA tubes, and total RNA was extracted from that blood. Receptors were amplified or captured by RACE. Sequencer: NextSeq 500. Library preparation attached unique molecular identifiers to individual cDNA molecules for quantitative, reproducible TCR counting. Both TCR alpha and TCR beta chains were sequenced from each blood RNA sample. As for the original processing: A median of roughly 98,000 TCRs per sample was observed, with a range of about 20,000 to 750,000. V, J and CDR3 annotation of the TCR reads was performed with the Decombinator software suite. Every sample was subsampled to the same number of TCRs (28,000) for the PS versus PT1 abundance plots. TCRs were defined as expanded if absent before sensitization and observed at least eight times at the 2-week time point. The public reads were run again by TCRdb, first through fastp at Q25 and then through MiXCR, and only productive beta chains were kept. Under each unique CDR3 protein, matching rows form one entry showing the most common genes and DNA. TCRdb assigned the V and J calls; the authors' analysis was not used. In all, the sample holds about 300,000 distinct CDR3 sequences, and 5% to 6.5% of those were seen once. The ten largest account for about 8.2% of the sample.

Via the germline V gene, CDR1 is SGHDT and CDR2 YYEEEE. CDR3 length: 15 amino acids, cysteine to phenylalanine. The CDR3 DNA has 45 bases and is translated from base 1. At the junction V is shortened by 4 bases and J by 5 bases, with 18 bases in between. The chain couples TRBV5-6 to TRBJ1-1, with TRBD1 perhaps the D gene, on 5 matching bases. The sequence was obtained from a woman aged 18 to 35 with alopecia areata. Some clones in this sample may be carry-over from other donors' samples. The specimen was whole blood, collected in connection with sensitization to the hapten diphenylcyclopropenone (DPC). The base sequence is TGTGCCAGCAGCCCGCTAGACAGCGATTCTACTGAAGCTTTCTTT. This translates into CASSPLDSDSTEAFF. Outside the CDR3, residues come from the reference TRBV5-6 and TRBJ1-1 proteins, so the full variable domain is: DAGVTQSPTHLIKTRGQQVTLRCSPKSGHDTVSWYQQALGQGPQFIFQYYEEEERQRGNFPDRFSGHQFPNYSSELNVNALLLGDSALYLCASSPLDSDSTEAFFGQGTRLTVV.